Detailed here is one T cell receptor beta chain. This clonotype appeared a few times. Its antigen is currently not known. No much larger clonotype is one base removed from it; base qualities were not supplied. The germline V gene (reference sequence) provides CDR1 SGHNT and CDR2 YYREEE. At the junction V is shortened by 1 base and J by 2 bases, with 7 bases in between. From cysteine to phenylalanine, the CDR3 is 13 amino acids long. Just the 39-base CDR3 DNA is kept, in frame starting at base 1. The sample originates from a study of Graves' ophthalmopathy and Graves' hyperthyroidism (dated by TCRdb to the late 2010s). Background for the entire study: Hyperthyroidism was defined as stable when no progression to ophthalmopathy occurred within 18 months of follow-up. TCR beta repertoire signatures were used to distinguish Graves' ophthalmopathy from Graves' hyperthyroidism and to predict progression to ophthalmopathy. In total, around 140 blood samples were TCR-sequenced: fewer than 50 ophthalmopathy, approximately 75 hyperthyroidism and roughly 17 hyperthyroidism-to-ophthalmopathy patients. A discovery set of 100 patients (approximately 42 ophthalmopathy, approximately 58 stable hyperthyroidism) was enrolled to explore V-J signatures distinguishing ophthalmopathy from hyperthyroidism. For independent validation, a separate cohort was made up of around 18 hyperthyroidism patients plus 17 patients who later progressed from hyperthyroidism to ophthalmopathy. In roughly 6 hyperthyroidism patients, the T-cell repertoires found in thyroid tissue were compared with those found in blood. Following sample collection, hyperthyroidism patients were given methimazole at a starting dose of 30 mg daily, and ophthalmopathy patients were given high-dose intravenous methylprednisolone.

Findings and caveats that apply to the study as a whole: Most expanded thyroid clonotypes with a frequency above 0.001 also appeared in blood, which suggests that blood repertoires may reflect the immune response in the thyroid. The 13-signature model separated ophthalmopathy from stable hyperthyroidism with 85% to 90% sensitivity and about 81% specificity in cross-validation, and 80%/75% in the test set. In validation, the model predicted ophthalmopathy progression with more than 70% sensitivity and approximately 75% specificity; roughly 12 predicted patients were CT-confirmed with GO in a median of about 6.1 months. Sample size was not predetermined statistically, and investigators were not blinded to group allocation.

TCR beta CDR3 regions were amplified from RNA transcripts for repertoire sequencing. The first round of RT-PCR was done with HTBI primers and the Qiagen OneStep RT-PCR kit, and was followed by a second round of multiplex PCR, then size selection and purification. Libraries were sequenced on an Illumina HiSeq2000 using paired-end 100 bp reads. In the original analysis: SOAPnuke was used for read processing, and reads with adapters, uncalled bases, a mean Phred below 15, or no exact constant-primer or identifier match were discarded. COPE v1.2.5 was used to merge the high-quality paired reads. Each unique nucleotide sequence was defined as a clonotype, and clonotypes were aligned to IMGT TRB V, D and J references with MiTCR v1.1. Analysis was restricted to V-J combinations with a frequency above 0.0001, which covered 98% to 99.2% of repertoires. A TCR clonal expansion and chaos score per V-J combination was defined as the ratio of F50 clonal expansion to chaos observed in the TCRdist matrix. Features were reduced by Welch's t-statistics and random forest to 10 to 15 V-J combinations, which fed a naive Bayes classifier. The similarity between thyroid and blood repertoires was quantified using the Morisita-Horn index. TCRdb applied fastp at Q25 and MiXCR to the public reads, then kept only in-frame beta chains. Merged by CDR3 protein, the rows form single entries marked with the most common genes and DNA. The V and J calls and clone size come from TCRdb's table, not from the authors' own analysis. A total of some 1.1 million distinct CDR3 sequences appear in this sample, 35% to 40% of them only once. The ten biggest clones cover 11% of the sample.

Hyperthyroidism patients were newly diagnosed, were aged 18 to 65 years, and had a disease duration under 2 months. Patients with other autoimmune diseases, uncontrolled infections, pregnancy or lactation were excluded from the study. Clinical symptoms, serum thyroxine, TRAb, thyroid ultrasound and orbital computed tomography formed the basis of the diagnosis. Trizol reagent was used to extract the total RNA, and its quality was then checked on an Agilent 2100 Bioanalyzer. The sample consisted of peripheral blood or thyroid tissue (not recorded which). The receptor was derived from an adult man with Graves' hyperthyroidism. Recombination linked TRBV5-4 to TRBJ2-7, with no D gene named confidently. CDR3 protein: CASSLSDAYEQYF. The nucleotide sequence is given as TGTGCCAGCAGCTTGAGTGACGCCTACGAGCAGTACTTC.